This T cell receptor beta chain is from a study of T cell repertoires in cytomegalovirus infection. To note about this clonotype: Its antigen is unknown.

One entry per CDR3 protein results from TCRdb running MiXCR on the reads. This sample yields about 20,000 distinct CDR3 sequences, of which 35% to 45% are seen a single time; 94% belongs to the top ten. The sequencing used CD8+ T cells from cultured PBMCs, collected from culture after CMV antigen stimulation. The sequence derives from a human donor in good health (CMV status not recorded). Some clones in this sample may be carry-over from other donors' samples.

The CDR3 sequence is CASSSSEGRQGYTF. DNA for the CDR3: TGTGCCAGTAGTTCTTCAGAGGGCAGGCAGGGCTACACCTTC. V gene TRBV19 combines with J gene TRBJ1-2, with D unresolved. The germline V and J ends were trimmed by 5 bases and 8 bases, with 18 bases remaining between them. CDR3 length: 14 residues. Germline-derived CDR1 and CDR2 are LNHDA and SQIVND (reference sequence).